These T cell receptor beta chains were read from a single sample in a study of OX40 agonist ivuxolimab in advanced cancers. The table came from immunoSEQ multiplex PCR; TCRdb's copy has only in-frame clones and leaves some out. Among around 74,000 clones listed, just under 95% were seen once. The source material was CD4+ or CD8+ T cells sorted from blood, sampled in a trial of the OX40 agonist ivuxolimab. The receptors were gathered from an adult with an advanced solid tumor such as melanoma, head and neck, liver or kidney cancer. Both conserved end residues are part of each CDR3. Fields, in order: V gene, clone size, D gene, J gene, CDR3 DNA, CDR3 protein. A D gene is named only where the DNA matches it firmly. Expanded clones are given a class, and other clones once, few, many or no size at all.

v_gene: TRBV11-2
abundance: NA
d_gene: NA
j_gene: TRBJ2-5
CDR3nt: TGTGCCAGCAGCTCAACACAGGGCCTGGGGGAGACCCAGTACTTC
CDR3aa: CASSSTQGLGETQYF

v_gene: TRBV27
abundance: NA
d_gene: NA
j_gene: TRBJ1-2
CDR3nt: TGTGCCAGCCGGGACATTTATGGCTACACCTTC
CDR3aa: CASRDIYGYTF

v_gene: TRBV7-9
abundance: once
d_gene: NA
j_gene: TRBJ1-2
CDR3nt: TGTGCCAGCAGCTTAGAGGCGTGGAACTATGGCTACACCTTC
CDR3aa: CASSLEAWNYGYTF

v_gene: TRBV27
abundance: NA
d_gene: NA
j_gene: TRBJ1-1
CDR3nt: TGTGCCAGCAGTTTGGGAGGACCATGGACTGAAGCTTTCTTT
CDR3aa: CASSLGGPWTEAFF

v_gene: TRBV7-9
abundance: NA
d_gene: NA
j_gene: TRBJ1-1
CDR3nt: TGTGCCAGCAGCTTAGGACGGCGCCTGAACACTGAAGCTTTCTTT
CDR3aa: CASSLGRRLNTEAFF

v_gene: TRBV19
abundance: NA
d_gene: TRBD1
j_gene: TRBJ1-2
CDR3nt: TGTGCCAGTAGTATTGGCCCAGGGGGGAACTATGGCTACACCTTC
CDR3aa: CASSIGPGGNYGYTF

v_gene: TRBV19
abundance: NA
d_gene: TRBD1
j_gene: TRBJ1-5
CDR3nt: TGTGCCAGTAGTATGGGACAGGGGAATCAGCCCCAGCATTTT
CDR3aa: CASSMGQGNQPQHF

v_gene: TRBV6-6
abundance: NA
d_gene: NA
j_gene: TRBJ1-1
CDR3nt: TGTGCCAGCAGTTATTCGCGGGGAGGCACTGAAGCTTTCTTT
CDR3aa: CASSYSRGGTEAFF

v_gene: TRBV6-6
abundance: NA
d_gene: TRBD1
j_gene: TRBJ2-3
CDR3nt: TGTGCCAGCAGTTACGTGGGACAGGGGGCAGATACGCAGTATTTT
CDR3aa: CASSYVGQGADTQYF

v_gene: TRBV19
abundance: NA
d_gene: NA
j_gene: TRBJ1-1
CDR3nt: TGTGCCAGTAGTATTGAGGGGTTGGGCACTGAAGCTTTCTTT
CDR3aa: CASSIEGLGTEAFF

v_gene: TRBV5-1
abundance: NA
d_gene: NA
j_gene: TRBJ2-3
CDR3nt: TGCGCCAGCAGCGGAGGGCGGCCAGATACGCAGTATTTT
CDR3aa: CASSGGRPDTQYF

v_gene: TRBV29-1
abundance: NA
d_gene: NA
j_gene: TRBJ2-2
CDR3nt: TGCAGCGTTGCCAGGGGGGCCGGGGAGCTGTTTTTT
CDR3aa: CSVARGAGELFF

v_gene: TRBV7-6
abundance: NA
d_gene: TRBD2
j_gene: TRBJ2-7
CDR3nt: TGTGCCAGCAGCTCCTACGGGACTAGCGGGTCCTACGAGCAGTACTTC
CDR3aa: CASSSYGTSGSYEQYF

v_gene: TRBV27
abundance: NA
d_gene: NA
j_gene: TRBJ1-1
CDR3nt: TGTGCCAGCAGTTTCTTTCAGGGAACTGAAGCTTTCTTT
CDR3aa: CASSFFQGTEAFF

v_gene: TRBV27
abundance: NA
d_gene: TRBD1
j_gene: TRBJ2-7
CDR3nt: TGTGCCAGCAGTTCTTCCCGAAGAGGGGGCCACGAGCAGTACTTC
CDR3aa: CASSSSRRGGHEQYF

v_gene: TRBV27
abundance: once
d_gene: TRBD2
j_gene: TRBJ2-5
CDR3nt: TGTGCCAGCAGTTTTAGCGGGGGGTCGGTTGAGACCCAGTACTTC
CDR3aa: CASSFSGGSVETQYF

v_gene: TRBV7-9
abundance: NA
d_gene: NA
j_gene: TRBJ2-7
CDR3nt: TGTGCCAGCACCCTCGATGGGTGGGGCGAGCAGTACTTC
CDR3aa: CASTLDGWGEQYF

v_gene: TRBV7-9
abundance: NA
d_gene: TRBD2
j_gene: TRBJ2-1
CDR3nt: TGTGCCAGCAGCTTAGCCGGGCTAGCGGGGGCCTACAATGAGCAGTTCTTC
CDR3aa: CASSLAGLAGAYNEQFF

v_gene: TRBV7-3
abundance: NA
d_gene: NA
j_gene: TRBJ2-7
CDR3nt: TGTGCCAGCAGCCTAAACCCCGGACAGAAAGTTCGGGGCACCTACGAGCAGTACTTC
CDR3aa: CASSLNPGQKVRGTYEQYF

v_gene: TRBV13
abundance: NA
d_gene: NA
j_gene: TRBJ2-1
CDR3nt: TGTGCCAGCAGCTCGTACGACAATGAGCAGTTCTTC
CDR3aa: CASSSYDNEQFF

v_gene: TRBV5-4
abundance: NA
d_gene: NA
j_gene: TRBJ2-7
CDR3nt: TGTGCCAGCAGCTTTGGGGGCTCCTACGAGCAGTACTTC
CDR3aa: CASSFGGSYEQYF

v_gene: TRBV5-1
abundance: once
d_gene: NA
j_gene: TRBJ2-4
CDR3nt: TGCGCCAGCAGGCTGGCGGCGATAGCCAAAAACATTCAGTACTTC
CDR3aa: CASRLAAIAKNIQYF

v_gene: TRBV7-6
abundance: NA
d_gene: NA
j_gene: TRBJ2-1
CDR3nt: TGTGCCAGCAGCTTAGCTTTAACAGGGTGGTCCTCCTACAATGAGCAGTTCTTC
CDR3aa: CASSLALTGWSSYNEQFF

v_gene: TRBV5-8
abundance: NA
d_gene: TRBD1
j_gene: TRBJ1-5
CDR3nt: TGTGCCAGCAGGCCACCTGACAGGGCCCAGCCCCAGCATTTT
CDR3aa: CASRPPDRAQPQHF

v_gene: TRBV10-1
abundance: few
d_gene: NA
j_gene: TRBJ1-6
CDR3nt: TGCGCCAGCAGTGCGGGCAGGGAAGATTCACCCCTCCACTTT
CDR3aa: CASSAGREDSPLHF

v_gene: TRBV12-1
abundance: once
d_gene: NA
j_gene: TRBJ2-1
CDR3nt: TGTGCCAGCAGCTTTCCTCCAGGAGCGTCCTACAATGAGCAGTTCTTC
CDR3aa: CASSFPPGASYNEQFF

v_gene: TRBV2
abundance: NA
d_gene: TRBD1
j_gene: TRBJ2-7
CDR3nt: TGTGCCAGCGCGGACAGGCCCTACGAGCAGTACTTC
CDR3aa: CASADRPYEQYF

v_gene: TRBV5-1
abundance: NA
d_gene: NA
j_gene: TRBJ2-1
CDR3nt: TGCGCCAGCAGCTTGGACAGGTACAATGAGCAGTTCTTC
CDR3aa: CASSLDRYNEQFF

v_gene: TRBV11-3
abundance: NA
d_gene: TRBD2
j_gene: TRBJ2-3
CDR3nt: TGTGCCAGCAGCTTAGATCGTAGGTTAGCGGGGGCTACAGATACGCAGTATTTT
CDR3aa: CASSLDRRLAGATDTQYF

v_gene: TRBV14
abundance: NA
d_gene: NA
j_gene: TRBJ2-7
CDR3nt: TGTGCCAGCAGCCAAGATTGGCGGGGACACTCCTACGAGCAGTACTTC
CDR3aa: CASSQDWRGHSYEQYF